What follows are 21 T cell receptor beta chains derived from one specimen sequenced in a study of T cells in Graves' hyperthyroidism and ophthalmopathy. The TCR beta CDR3 regions underwent amplification using RNA transcripts as the source. The TCR CDR3 was amplified in a first-round RT-PCR using the HTBI primer set. TCRdb re-called the multiplex PCR reads through MiXCR, storing one row per CDR3 protein. The repertoire holds approximately 590,000 distinct CDR3 sequences, with about 15% as singletons. Material: blood. The receptors were sampled from a woman aged 25 to 45 with Graves' hyperthyroidism.

The chain employs TRBV24-1 and TRBJ1-6; D is unclear. The V gene's germline CDR1 is KGHDR and CDR2 SFDVKD. Trimming pared 5 bases from V and 9 bases from J, leaving 1 base between. This CDR3 has 10 residues. The CDR3 here is CATSVSPLHF. DNA of the CDR3: TGTGCCACCAGTGTTTCACCCCTCCACTTT.

This clonotype was seen only a few times. This rearrangement joins TRBV12-3 or TRBV12-4 to TRBJ1-2; TRBD1 agrees at 7 bases. This CDR3 has 16 amino acids. Trimming removed 3 bases from V and 2 bases from J; junction bases left unmatched: 9. The chain's CDR3 is CASSFEFGGGNYGYTF. The DNA of the CDR3 is TGTGCCAGCAGTTTCGAATTTGGAGGGGGCAACTATGGCTACACCTTC.

This clonotype was found a few times. V and J are TRBV20-1 and TRBJ2-7, with 13 nucleotides matching TRBD2. CDR1 is DFQATT and CDR2 is SNEGSKA in the germline V gene (reference sequence). Germline trimming cut 5 bases from V and 3 bases from J; bases unmatched to any gene: 4. There are 14 residues in the CDR3. This chain's CDR3 is CSAGLAGDFYEQYF. The CDR3, as DNA: TGCAGTGCTGGACTAGCGGGAGACTTCTACGAGCAGTACTTC.

This clonotype was counted between two and nine times. Given a much more abundant clone one base away, this may be a read error. V gene TRBV20-1 combines with J gene TRBJ2-3; 10 bases map to TRBD2. In germline, CDR1 is DFQATT, CDR2 SNEGSKA (reference sequence). Trimming removed 5 bases from V and 2 bases from J; junction bases left unmatched: 7. The CDR3 extends over 15 amino acids. CDR3 coding DNA: TGCAGTGCTGGTCAACTAGCGGGGTTCACAGATACGCAGTATTTT. Residues: CSAGQLAGFTDTQYF.

This clonotype was observed a handful of times. The chain employs TRBV9 and TRBJ1-4; D perhaps matches TRBD1 (5 bases). The V and J ends lost 0 bases and 8 bases respectively, with 14 bases between them. There are 15 residues in the CDR3. Germline CDR1 is SGDLS and CDR2 is YYNGEE. The CDR3 loop is CASSVARGTDEKLFF. The CDR3 DNA is TGTGCCAGCAGCGTAGCGCGGGGGACGGACGAAAAACTGTTTTTT.

Details on this clonotype: With a much larger clone just one base away, this may be a read error. The genes are TRBV7-9 and TRBJ2-5, with D perhaps TRBD2 (5 bases). The V gene's germline CDR1 is SEHNR and CDR2 FQNEAQ (reference sequence). V lost 7 bases and J 3 bases, leaving 12 bases between the germline ends. The CDR3 contains 13 residues. The CDR3 loop reads CASNPEAKETQYF. The CDR3 bases are TGTGCCAGCAACCCGGAGGCTAAAGAGACCCAGTACTTC.

The J gene is TRBJ2-4, the V gene TRBV20-1; D is uncertain. V was clipped by 3 bases and J by 0 bases, with 9 bases between them. Germline-derived CDR1 and CDR2 are DFQATT and SNEGSKA (reference sequence). The CDR3 covers 14 residues. CDR3 DNA sequence: TGCAGTGCTAGGAGACTGATAGCCAAAAACATTCAGTACTTC. Residues: CSARRLIAKNIQYF.

At least ten counts were recorded for this clonotype. This rearrangement joins TRBV5-1 to TRBJ2-7; D remains ambiguous. CDR3 length: 15 amino acids. Looked up from germline, CDR1 is SGHRS and CDR2 is YFSETQ. V shed 5 bases and J shed 2 bases, with 17 bases lying between them. In nucleotides, the CDR3 is TGCGCCAGCAGACCGGGCCCTGGACGGACCTACGAGCAGTACTTC. Encoded protein: CASRPGPGRTYEQYF. The full variable domain, rest sourced from reference TRBV5-1 and TRBJ2-7, is KAGVTQTPRYLIKTRGQQVTLSCSPISGHRSVSWYQQTPGQGLQFLFEYFSETQRNKGNFPGRFSGRQFSNSRSEMNVSTLELGDSALYLCASRPGPGRTYEQYFGPGTRLTVT.

This clonotype was observed at least ten times. DNA of the CDR3: TGTGCCAGCAGTTACTCGCTAGCGGGGGGCACAGATACGCAGTATTTT. It encodes CASSYSLAGGTDTQYF. This chain connects TRBV6-5 to TRBJ2-3; 10 bases fit TRBD2. V dropped 0 bases and J dropped 1; count of bases not matched to a gene: 1. Per the germline V gene, CDR1 is MNHEY and CDR2 is SVGAGI. The CDR3 contains 16 residues.

The chain links TRBV20-1 to TRBJ1-2; TRBD1 might be the D (5 bases). The CDR3 extends over 12 amino acids. Germline CDR1 reads DFQATT; CDR2 reads SNEGSKA (reference sequence). Trimming removed 0 bases from V and 4 bases from J, with 6 bases in between. CDR3 loop: CSARETAYGYTF. CDR3 sequence (DNA): TGCAGTGCTAGAGAGACAGCCTATGGCTACACCTTC.

There are many counts of this clonotype. V gene TRBV6-2 or TRBV6-3 combines with J gene TRBJ2-7, with D possibly TRBD2 on 5 matching bases. V was trimmed by 7 bases and J by 6 bases, leaving 19 bases between them. This CDR3 contains 14 residues. Looked up from germline, CDR1 is MNHEY and CDR2 is SVGEGT. In DNA form, the CDR3 reads TGTGCCAGCATTAACACCACCCCTAGCAGCGAGCAGTACTTC. Protein product: CASINTTPSSEQYF.

This clonotype turned up a few times. This chain joins TRBV6-2 or TRBV6-3 and TRBJ1-5; no definite D call. The CDR3 runs to 15 residues. With 5 bases removed from V and 0 bases from J, the gap between germline ends came to 11 bases. Germline CDR1 is MNHEY and CDR2 is SVGEGT. CDR3 loop: CASSPGDYSNQPQHF. For the CDR3, the DNA is TGTGCCAGCAGTCCCGGGGATTATAGCAATCAGCCCCAGCATTTT.

On this clonotype: Just one base apart from a much larger clone, this may be a read error. This chain joins TRBV6-9 and TRBJ2-5; a possible D gene is TRBD2 (6 bases). The CDR3 contains 13 residues. Germline V gene lookup returns CDR1 MNHGY and CDR2 SVAAGI. Trimming took off 4 bases at V and 5 bases at J, with 11 bases between the two ends. CDR3 in amino acids: CASSSRDSETQYF. CDR3 bases: TGTGCCAGCAGTTCCCGGGACTCTGAGACCCAGTACTTC.

This clonotype has a count of ten or more. As DNA, the CDR3 is TGTGCCAGCAGCCTCAGGGAGGTGGGCTACAATGAGCAGTTCTTC. Translated: CASSLREVGYNEQFF. The chain combines TRBV12-3 or TRBV12-4 with TRBJ2-1; D perhaps matches TRBD2 (6 bases). V lost 6 bases to trimming and J lost 3 bases, with 15 bases between them. This CDR3 spans 15 amino acids.

The table lists this clonotype with a few counts. The chain recombines TRBV12-3 or TRBV12-4 with TRBJ2-1, with 7 bases matching TRBD1. The CDR3 is 15 amino acids. The ends lost 5 bases at V and 1 base at J; junction bases unmatched: 5. CDR3: CASSEGAGSYNEQFF. CDR3 in DNA: TGTGCCAGCAGTGAGGGGGCGGGTTCCTACAATGAGCAGTTCTTC.

This clonotype was seen a few times. CDR3 in DNA: TGTGCCACCAGTGCCGGGACTAGCTATGAGCAGTTCTTC. It specifies CATSAGTSYEQFF. The chain has TRBV24-1 and TRBJ2-1; TRBD2 matches 9 bases. Germline V gives CDR1 KGHDR, CDR2 SFDVKD. This CDR3 spans 13 amino acids. The ends lost 5 bases at V and 8 bases at J; junction bases unmatched: 3.

This clonotype was seen once. At one boundary the junction diverges from the germline segment, which might be a read error. The genes are TRBV2 and TRBJ2-3; TRBD2 matches 9 bases. The CDR3 is made up of 15 amino acids. Germline V gives CDR1 SNHLY, CDR2 FYNNEI. The CDR3 DNA reads TGTGCCCGCAGTGCGGGGGGGGTGAACACAGATACGCAGTATTTT. Amino acid sequence: CARSAGGVNTDTQYF.

This clonotype occurred a few times. The chain has TRBV25-1 and TRBJ2-5; no reliable D call. The CDR3 covers 13 residues. Germline-derived CDR1 and CDR2 are MGHDK and SYGVNS. V was clipped by 1 base and J by 5 bases, with 8 bases between them. The CDR3 sequence: CASSELGMETQYF. In nucleotides, the CDR3 is TGTGCCAGCAGTGAATTAGGGATGGAGACCCAGTACTTC.

This clonotype has only a few counts. The chain couples TRBV5-1 to TRBJ2-3; TRBD2 agrees at 12 bases. The germline gives CDR1 SGHRS, CDR2 YFSETQ. The CDR3 runs to 19 residues. J gave up 2 bases and V 4 bases, and 14 bases lay outside the gene matches. The DNA of the CDR3 is TGCGCCAGCAGCGGGAGCGGACTAGCGGGAAGAGGTGTCACAGATACGCAGTATTTT. Translating it yields CASSGSGLAGRGVTDTQYF.

Ten or more counts support this clonotype. J is TRBJ2-3 and V is TRBV5-4, with a tentative D call TRBD1 (6 bases). The CDR3 runs 15 residues. The V gene lost 0 bases and the J gene lost 1 base, with 9 bases spanning the gap. The germline V gene encodes CDR1 SGHNT and CDR2 YYREEE (reference sequence). The CDR3, as DNA: TGTGCCAGCAGCTTGGTGACAGGTGGCACAGATACGCAGTATTTT. Its translation is CASSLVTGGTDTQYF.

At least ten counts were recorded for this clonotype. This rearrangement joins TRBV7-2 to TRBJ2-1; 7 nucleotides align to TRBD2. Germline lookup yields CDR1 SGHTA and CDR2 FQGNSA. The CDR3 is 14 amino acids. V shed 1 base, J shed 5 bases, and the junction held 2 bases outside the gene matches. The CDR3 DNA reads as TGTGCCAGCAGCTTAGTCGGGAGGAACAATGAGCAGTTCTTC. It codes for CASSLVGRNNEQFF.